This TCR beta chain was profiled in a study of metastatic and nonmetastatic thyroid tumors. As for the study in general: For malignant and benign thyroid patients, tumor or nodule tissue and blood were the sources whose repertoires were compared.

J was trimmed by 5 bases and V by 4 bases; bases with no gene match: 10. Germline CDR1 is MRHNA and CDR2 is SNTAGT. This CDR3 comprises 16 residues. No patient received treatment before thyroid surgery. As processed by the authors: A classifier for distant metastasis in papillary thyroid cancer was constructed using CDR3 differences observed across clinicopathological groups. TCRdb re-clonotyped the PCR reads via MiXCR. Clone size and V and J calls follow TCRdb, not the original study. The sample records roughly 64,000 clones, roughly 4% being singletons. The rearrangement links TRBV6-4 to TRBJ2-1, with TRBD1 identical over 8 bases. The specimen sequenced was blood. The clonotype comes from a female donor with papillary thyroid cancer or a benign thyroid nodule (not recorded which). Some clones in this sample may be carry-over from other donors' samples. The CDR3 DNA reads as TGTGCCAGCAGTGGGGTACGGACAGGGTGGAACAATGAGCAGTTCTTC. Translated, it gives CASSGVRTGWNNEQFF.